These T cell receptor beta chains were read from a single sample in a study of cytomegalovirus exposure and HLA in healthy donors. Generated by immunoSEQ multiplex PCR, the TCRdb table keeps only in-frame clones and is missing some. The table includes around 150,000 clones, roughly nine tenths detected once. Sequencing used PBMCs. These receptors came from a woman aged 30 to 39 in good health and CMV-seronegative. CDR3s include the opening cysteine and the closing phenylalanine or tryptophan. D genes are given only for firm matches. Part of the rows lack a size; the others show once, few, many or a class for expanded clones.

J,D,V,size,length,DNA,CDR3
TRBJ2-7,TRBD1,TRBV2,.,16,TGTGCCAGCAGTCATAACCGGGACAGTAGCTCCTACGAGCAGTACTTC,CASSHNRDSSSYEQYF
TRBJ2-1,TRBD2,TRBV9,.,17,TGTGCCAGCAGCGCTGGGACTAGCGGGGGGAGACCCAATGAGCAGTTCTTC,CASSAGTSGGRPNEQFF
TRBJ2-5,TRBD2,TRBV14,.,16,TGTGCCAGCAGCCAAGAGGTGGGGGGGTCCCAAGAGACCCAGTACTTC,CASSQEVGGSQETQYF
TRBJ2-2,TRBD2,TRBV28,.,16,TGTGCCAGCAGTTTAGGGGGAGGGGCCGTCACCGGGGAGCTGTTTTTT,CASSLGGGAVTGELFF
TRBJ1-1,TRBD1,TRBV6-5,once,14,TGTGCCAGCAGAAATCCAGGGGGAAGAACTGAAGCTTTCTTT,CASRNPGGRTEAFF
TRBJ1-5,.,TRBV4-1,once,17,TGCGCCAGCAGCCAAGACAGGGCCTCGGAGGGCCAGCAGCCCCAGCATTTT,CASSQDRASEGQQPQHF
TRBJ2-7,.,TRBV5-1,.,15,TGCGCCAGCAGCCAAAACAGGGCTAGCTCCTACGAGCAGTACTTC,CASSQNRASSYEQYF
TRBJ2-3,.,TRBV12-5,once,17,TGTGCTAGTGGTTTAGCCCCCACGGGGAGGACCCCAGATACGCAGTATTTT,CASGLAPTGRTPDTQYF
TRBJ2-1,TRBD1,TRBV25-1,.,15,TGTGCCAGCAGTCGGCGGGACAGGGTTGTAAATGAGCAGTTCTTC,CASSRRDRVVNEQFF
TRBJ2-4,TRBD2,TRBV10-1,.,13,TGCGCCAGCAGTTCTAGCGGGAAAAACATTCAGTACTTC,CASSSSGKNIQYF
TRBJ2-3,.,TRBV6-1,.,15,TGTGCCAGCAGGGTTTCTGGAGGGGGCACAGATACGCAGTATTTT,CASRVSGGGTDTQYF
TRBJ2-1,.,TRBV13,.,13,TGTGCCAGCAGCTTAGTGGAGCGTAATGAGCAGTTCTTC,CASSLVERNEQFF
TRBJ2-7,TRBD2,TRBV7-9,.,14,TGTGCCAGCAGCTTCGGGACTAGCGGGCGCGAGCAGTACTTC,CASSFGTSGREQYF
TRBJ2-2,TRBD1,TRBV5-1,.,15,TGCGCCAGCAGAGGACAGGGCCCGAACACCGGGGAGCTGTTTTTT,CASRGQGPNTGELFF
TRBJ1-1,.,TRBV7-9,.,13,TGTGCCAGCAGCTCTCGGGGGGACACTGAAGCTTTCTTT,CASSSRGDTEAFF
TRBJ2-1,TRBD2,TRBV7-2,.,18,TGTGCCAGCAGCCCTGGGGGGCTAGCGGGGGCCCCCCTGGATGAGCAGTTCTTC,CASSPGGLAGAPLDEQFF
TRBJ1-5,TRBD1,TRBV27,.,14,TGTGCCAGCAGTAGCGGACAGGGGATACAGCCCCAGCATTTT,CASSSGQGIQPQHF
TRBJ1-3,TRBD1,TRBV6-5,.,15,TGTGCCAGCAGTCCCCGGGACAGGGTCGGAAACACCATATATTTT,CASSPRDRVGNTIYF
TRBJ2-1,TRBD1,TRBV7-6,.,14,TGTGCCAGCAGCCCGGGACAGGGTAAGGGTGAGCAGTTCTTC,CASSPGQGKGEQFF
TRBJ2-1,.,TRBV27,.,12,TGTGCCAGCAGGACCCTAGCCTATGAGCAGTTCTTC,CASRTLAYEQFF
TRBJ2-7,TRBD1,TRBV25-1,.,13,TGTGCCAGCAGTGACTGGGACAGGGACGAGCAGTACTTC,CASSDWDRDEQYF
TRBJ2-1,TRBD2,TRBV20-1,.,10,TGCAGAGGAAGCGGGAGACGGCAGTTCTTC,CRGSGRRQFF
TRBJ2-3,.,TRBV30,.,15,TGTGCCTGGAGTGTCAGTGGCATGTCCACAGATACGCAGTATTTT,CAWSVSGMSTDTQYF
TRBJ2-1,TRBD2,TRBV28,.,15,TGTGCCAGCAGCCAGCTAGCGGGACTTGGCAATGAGCAGTTCTTC,CASSQLAGLGNEQFF
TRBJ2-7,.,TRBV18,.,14,TGTGCCAGCTCACCGGACGCGCTCGGGGACGAGCAGTACTTC,CASSPDALGDEQYF
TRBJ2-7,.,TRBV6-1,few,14,TGTGCCAGCGGAGCCTCTCCGGGTCCCTACGAGCAGTACTTC,CASGASPGPYEQYF
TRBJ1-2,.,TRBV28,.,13,TGTGCCAGCAGTCCACAGGGCGTCTATGGCTACACCTTC,CASSPQGVYGYTF
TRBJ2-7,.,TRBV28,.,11,TGTGCCAGCAGCTTGCGCTACGAGCAGTACTTC,CASSLRYEQYF
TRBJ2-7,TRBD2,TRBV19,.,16,TGTGCCAGTAGTAGAAAGACTAGCGGGAGCTCCTACGAGCAGTACTTC,CASSRKTSGSSYEQYF
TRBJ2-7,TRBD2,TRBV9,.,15,TGTGCCAGCAGCGCTACTACTAGCGGGATTTACGAGCAGTACTTC,CASSATTSGIYEQYF
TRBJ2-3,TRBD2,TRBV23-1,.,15,TGCGCCAGCAGCCCTAAGCGGGAGGTAGCAGATACGCAGTATTTT,CASSPKREVADTQYF
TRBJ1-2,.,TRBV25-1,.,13,TGTGCCAGCAGTGAACCGCAGGGCTATGGCTACACCTTC,CASSEPQGYGYTF
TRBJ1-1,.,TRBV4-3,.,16,TGCGCCAGCAGCCAAACCTCGGGGGGGAGAGACCCCGAAGCTTTCTTT,CASSQTSGGRDPEAFF
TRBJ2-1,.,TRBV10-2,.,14,TGCGCCATCAGGGGAGCGGGACCCTACAATGAGCAGTTCTTC,CAIRGAGPYNEQFF
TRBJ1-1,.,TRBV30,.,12,TGTGCCCATGACAGAGTGAACACTGAAGCTTTCTTT,CAHDRVNTEAFF
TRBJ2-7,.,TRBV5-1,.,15,TGCGCCAGCAGCTTGGACGACTACCCGGCTGGCGAGCAGTACTTC,CASSLDDYPAGEQYF
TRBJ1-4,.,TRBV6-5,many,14,TGTGCCAGCAGTTACGGGCCGGTGAGCGAAAAACTGTTTTTT,CASSYGPVSEKLFF
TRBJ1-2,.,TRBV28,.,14,TGTGCCAGCAGTTTCCCTACAGGATCTCATGGCTACACCTTC,CASSFPTGSHGYTF
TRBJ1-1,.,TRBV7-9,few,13,TGTGCCAGCACCCCAACTGGGAACACTGAAGCTTTCTTT,CASTPTGNTEAFF
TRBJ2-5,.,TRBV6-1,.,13,TGTGCCAGCCATAGCGGATTCGGGGAGACCCAGTACTTC,CASHSGFGETQYF
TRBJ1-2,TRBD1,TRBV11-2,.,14,TGTGCCAGCAGCTTCCCTGGACAGGGCCGTATGAACACCTTC,CASSFPGQGRMNTF
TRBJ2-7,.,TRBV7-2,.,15,TGTGCCAGCAGCTTAGGACTCACCTTCTCCTACGAGCAGTACTTC,CASSLGLTFSYEQYF
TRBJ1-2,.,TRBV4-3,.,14,TGCGCCAGCAGCCAAGAGGCCCGAGGGCATGGCTACACCTTC,CASSQEARGHGYTF
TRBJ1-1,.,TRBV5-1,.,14,TGCGCCAGCAGCTTGGGACAGACGAACACTGAAGCTTTCTTT,CASSLGQTNTEAFF
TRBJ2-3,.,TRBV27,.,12,TGTGCCAGCAGCCCCTCACGGACAACGCAGTATTTT,CASSPSRTTQYF
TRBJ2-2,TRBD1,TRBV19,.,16,TGTGCCAGTAGTATAGGTCGACAGGGGGCAAGTGGGGAGCTGTTTTTT,CASSIGRQGASGELFF
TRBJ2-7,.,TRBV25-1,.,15,TGTGCCAGCAGTTCCACAGGGCCGCCCCTCTACGAGCAGTACTTC,CASSSTGPPLYEQYF
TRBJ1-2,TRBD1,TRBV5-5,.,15,TGTGCCAGCAGCTTGGGACAGGGGGGCCCCTATGGCTACACCTTC,CASSLGQGGPYGYTF
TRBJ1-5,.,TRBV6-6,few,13,TGTGCCAGCAGCCCCACGGGCAATCAGCCCCAGCATTTT,CASSPTGNQPQHF
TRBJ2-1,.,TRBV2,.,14,TGTGCCAGCAGTGAAGCGCTTCTTCCGGGACTCCAGTTCTTC,CASSEALLPGLQFF
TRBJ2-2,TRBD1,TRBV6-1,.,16,TGTGCCAGCAGTGAAGTAGGGGGACAGGGGGCCGGGGAGCTGTTTTTT,CASSEVGGQGAGELFF
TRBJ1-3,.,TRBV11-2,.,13,TGTGCCAGCAGCTTAGATCCTTTCGACACCATATATTTT,CASSLDPFDTIYF
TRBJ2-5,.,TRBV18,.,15,TGTGCCAGCTCACCACCGTCGTCTCTACAAGAGACCCAGTACTTC,CASSPPSSLQETQYF
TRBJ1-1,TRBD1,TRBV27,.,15,TGTGCCAGCATGGGACAGGGGAGGGTGAACACTGAAGCTTTCTTT,CASMGQGRVNTEAFF
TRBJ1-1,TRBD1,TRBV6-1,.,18,TGTGCCAGCAGTGAAGCGGCGGCAGGGGGCGAACGGAACACTGAAGCTTTCTTT,CASSEAAAGGERNTEAFF